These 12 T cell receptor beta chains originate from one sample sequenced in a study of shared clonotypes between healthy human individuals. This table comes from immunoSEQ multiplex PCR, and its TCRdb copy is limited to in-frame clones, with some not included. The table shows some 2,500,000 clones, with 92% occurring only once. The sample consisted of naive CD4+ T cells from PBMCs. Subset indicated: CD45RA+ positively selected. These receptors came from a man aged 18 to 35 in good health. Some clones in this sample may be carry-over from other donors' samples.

CDR3 loop: CASSGGVEETQYF. CDR3 sequence (DNA): TGCGCCAGCAGCGGGGGAGTAGAAGAGACCCAGTACTTC. The chain links TRBV5-1 to TRBJ2-5, with D possibly called TRBD1 or TRBD2 (5 bases each). The length of the CDR3 is 13 residues. V gave up 4 bases and J gave up 3 bases, with 10 bases separating them. Germline CDR1 reads SGHRS; CDR2 reads YFSETQ.

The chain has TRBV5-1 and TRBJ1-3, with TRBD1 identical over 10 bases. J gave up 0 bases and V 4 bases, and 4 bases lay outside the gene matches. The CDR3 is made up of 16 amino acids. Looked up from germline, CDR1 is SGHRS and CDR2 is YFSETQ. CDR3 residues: CASSKGQGSSGNTIYF. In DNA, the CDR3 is TGCGCCAGCAGCAAGGGACAGGGGAGCTCTGGAAACACCATATATTTT. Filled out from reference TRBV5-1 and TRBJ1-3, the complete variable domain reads KAGVTQTPRYLIKTRGQQVTLSCSPISGHRSVSWYQQTPGQGLQFLFEYFSETQRNKGNFPGRFSGRQFSNSRSEMNVSTLELGDSALYLCASSKGQGSSGNTIYFGEGSWLTVV.

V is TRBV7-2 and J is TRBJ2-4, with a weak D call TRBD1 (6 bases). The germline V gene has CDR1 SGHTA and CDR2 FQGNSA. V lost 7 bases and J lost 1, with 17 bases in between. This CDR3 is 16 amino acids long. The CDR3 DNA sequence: TGTGCCAGCAACAACGGGGACACGAGGGCCAAAAACATTCAGTACTTC. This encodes CASNNGDTRAKNIQYF.

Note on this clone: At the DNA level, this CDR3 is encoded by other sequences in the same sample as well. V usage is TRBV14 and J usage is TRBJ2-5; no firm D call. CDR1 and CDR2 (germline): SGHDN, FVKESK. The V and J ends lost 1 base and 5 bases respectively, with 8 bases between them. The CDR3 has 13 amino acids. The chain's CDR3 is CASSQVRRETQYF. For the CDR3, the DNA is TGTGCCAGCAGCCAAGTTCGGCGGGAGACCCAGTACTTC.

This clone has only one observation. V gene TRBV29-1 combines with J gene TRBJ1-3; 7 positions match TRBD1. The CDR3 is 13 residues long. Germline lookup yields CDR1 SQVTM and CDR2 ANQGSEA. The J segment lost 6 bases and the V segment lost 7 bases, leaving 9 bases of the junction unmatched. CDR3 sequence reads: CSAQGTLVNTIYF. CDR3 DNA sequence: TGCAGCGCACAGGGGACCCTTGTAAACACCATATATTTT.

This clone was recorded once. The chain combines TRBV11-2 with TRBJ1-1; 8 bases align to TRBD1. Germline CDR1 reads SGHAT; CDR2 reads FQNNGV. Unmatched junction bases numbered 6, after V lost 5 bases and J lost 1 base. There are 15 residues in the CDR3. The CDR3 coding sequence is TGTGCCAGCAGCCTCGGACAGGGCTCGAACACTGAAGCTTTCTTT. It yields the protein CASSLGQGSNTEAFF.

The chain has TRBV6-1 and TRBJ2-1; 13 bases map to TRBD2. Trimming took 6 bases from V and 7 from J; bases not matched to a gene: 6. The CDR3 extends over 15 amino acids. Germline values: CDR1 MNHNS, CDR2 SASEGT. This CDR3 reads CASRGLAGPQNEQFF. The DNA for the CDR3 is TGTGCCAGCAGGGGACTAGCGGGACCTCAGAATGAGCAGTTCTTC.

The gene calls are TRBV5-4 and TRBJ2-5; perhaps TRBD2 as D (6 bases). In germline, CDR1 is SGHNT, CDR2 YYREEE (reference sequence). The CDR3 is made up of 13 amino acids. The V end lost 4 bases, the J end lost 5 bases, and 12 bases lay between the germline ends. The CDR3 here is CASSLYGSETQYF. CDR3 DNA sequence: TGTGCCAGCAGCCTCTACGGGAGTGAGACCCAGTACTTC.

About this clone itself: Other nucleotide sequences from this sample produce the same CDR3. DNA for the CDR3: TGCGCCAGCAGCTTGGGTGGCTCTGGGGCCAACGTCCTGACTTTC. It encodes CASSLGGSGANVLTF. The chain is built from TRBV5-1 and TRBJ2-6, with D unclear. Trimming shortened V by 0 bases and J by 0 bases, and 4 bases separated the two germline ends. The germline V gene encodes CDR1 SGHRS and CDR2 YFSETQ. There are 15 residues in the CDR3.

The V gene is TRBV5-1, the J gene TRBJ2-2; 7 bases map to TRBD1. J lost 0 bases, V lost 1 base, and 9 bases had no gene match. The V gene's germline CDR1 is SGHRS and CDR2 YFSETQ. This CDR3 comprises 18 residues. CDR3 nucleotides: TGCGCCAGCAGCTTGCCCCGGGGACAGAACACGAACACCGGGGAGCTGTTTTTT. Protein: CASSLPRGQNTNTGELFF.

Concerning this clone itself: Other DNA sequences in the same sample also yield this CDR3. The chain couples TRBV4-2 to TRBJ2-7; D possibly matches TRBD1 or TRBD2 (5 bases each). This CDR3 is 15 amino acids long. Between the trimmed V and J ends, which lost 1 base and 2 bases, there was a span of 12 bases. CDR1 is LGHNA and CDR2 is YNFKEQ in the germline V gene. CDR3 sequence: CASSQVGESPYEQYF. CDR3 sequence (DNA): TGTGCCAGCAGCCAAGTGGGGGAGAGCCCCTACGAGCAGTACTTC.

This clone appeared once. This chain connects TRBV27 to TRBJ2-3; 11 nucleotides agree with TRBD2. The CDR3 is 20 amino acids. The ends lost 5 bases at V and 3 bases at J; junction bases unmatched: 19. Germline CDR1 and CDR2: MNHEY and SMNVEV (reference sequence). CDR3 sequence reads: CASSPRQGRLTSGTTDTQYF. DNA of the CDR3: TGTGCCAGCAGTCCCCGACAGGGGAGGTTGACTAGCGGGACAACAGATACGCAGTATTTT.